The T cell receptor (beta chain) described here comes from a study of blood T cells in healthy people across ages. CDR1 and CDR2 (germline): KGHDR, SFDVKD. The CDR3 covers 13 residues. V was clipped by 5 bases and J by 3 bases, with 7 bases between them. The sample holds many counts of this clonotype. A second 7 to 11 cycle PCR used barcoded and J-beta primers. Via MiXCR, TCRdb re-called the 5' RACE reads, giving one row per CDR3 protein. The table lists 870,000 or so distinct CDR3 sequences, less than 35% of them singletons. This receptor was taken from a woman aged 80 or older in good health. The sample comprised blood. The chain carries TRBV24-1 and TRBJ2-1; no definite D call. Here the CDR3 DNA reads TGTGCCACCAGTGGCACTAACTACAATGAGCAGTTCTTC. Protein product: CATSGTNYNEQFF.